A selection of T cell receptor beta chains follows, all from one sample in a study of cytomegalovirus exposure and HLA in healthy donors. Profiling relied on immunoSEQ multiplex PCR, and the TCRdb table lists in-frame clones only, not all of them. The sample has about 98,000 clones, around four fifths seen once. Material for sequencing was PBMCs. These receptor sequences come from a female donor in good health and CMV-seropositive. Both conserved end residues are trimmed from each CDR3. Where a row states a size, it is once, few, many or the class of an expanded clone; other rows omit it.

size	V	J	CDR3
.	TRBV30	TRBJ1-1	AWGSNHVNTEAF
.	TRBV5-6	TRBJ2-7	ASSLGGDEQY
.	TRBV10-3	TRBJ2-1	AISPIAGGVDEQF
.	TRBV13	TRBJ2-1	ASSLIAGDDNEQF
.	TRBV29-1	TRBJ2-5	SVLDRDNEETQY
.	TRBV25-1	TRBJ1-1	ASSEWDGGRAF
.	TRBV4-1	TRBJ2-1	ASSQEKPYPDEQF
.	TRBV6-1	TRBJ1-3	ASSPSVSGNTIY
.	TRBV7-7	TRBJ2-5	ASSFGTGQETQY
.	TRBV7-3	TRBJ2-1	ASSISRNNEQF
once	TRBV30	TRBJ1-3	AWSTGEVGGNTIY
.	TRBV6-1	TRBJ1-3	ASTRQGNTIY
.	TRBV6-5	TRBJ2-5	ASSYSALAGLETQY
.	TRBV9	TRBJ2-1	ASSAGGCEQF
.	TRBV7-2	TRBJ2-5	ASSFWTRGSETQY
.	TRBV4-1	TRBJ2-1	ASSQIAGEYNEQF
.	TRBV5-1	TRBJ2-1	ASSPDRAILTSSYNEQF
.	TRBV6-5	TRBJ1-1	ASSNPGQGDTEAF
.	TRBV5-4	TRBJ2-7	ASSPGVPAGVGEQY
.	TRBV5-1	TRBJ2-3	ASSPTSGGGDTQY
.	TRBV9	TRBJ2-3	ASSGHGGDTQY
.	TRBV12-5	TRBJ2-3	ASGLVGGSADTQY
.	TRBV6-1	TRBJ2-5	ASSAALGGETQY
.	TRBV7-3	TRBJ1-1	ASSLRVMGSMNTEAF
.	TRBV29-1	TRBJ2-7	SARDNSYEQY
.	TRBV15	TRBJ2-7	ATSRDTGSDEQY
.	TRBV6-5	TRBJ2-7	ASADPGYEQY